This TCR beta chain came from a study of cytomegalovirus exposure and HLA in healthy donors. Regarding the study as a whole: Sequencing depth across donors, presence/absence analyses assumed, was roughly uniform.

As to this clone: Its antigen is currently unknown.

Germline CDR1 and CDR2: MNHNS and SASEGT. The V end lost 6 bases, the J end lost 3 bases, and 9 bases lay between the germline ends. This CDR3 comprises 12 residues. It was with 60 Vbeta and 13 Jbeta primers that the PCR ran. Profiling relied on immunoSEQ multiplex PCR, and the TCRdb table lists in-frame clones only, not all of them. The sample yields about 160,000 clones, around 80% seen once. This chain joins TRBV6-1 and TRBJ2-7, with D tentatively TRBD2 (6 bases). Specimen: PBMCs. The sequence came from a girl aged 5-17 years in good health and CMV-seropositive. The CDR3 sequence is CASRLAIYEQYF. CDR3 bases: TGTGCCAGCAGACTAGCCATCTACGAGCAGTACTTC.